Listed here is a single T cell receptor (beta chain). Its antigen remains unidentified. One tube held mixed TRB-A and TRB-B primer pools for touch-down PCR. TCRdb re-called the multiplex PCR reads and shows each CDR3 protein once, DNA omitted. Here the sample table reports 5,600 or so distinct CDR3 sequences. This sample is part of a study of T cell clusters in autoimmune cytopenias. Study in general: A median of roughly 50,000 TRB reads per sample yielded a median approximately 2,500 distinct clonotypes. Study-wide points: TRB repertoire shifts in secondary cytopenia and chronic lymphocytic leukemia mostly reflected lymphoma, not autoimmunity.

TRB was amplified from 250 ng of peripheral blood genomic DNA per sample. Per the germline V gene, CDR1 is LNHDA and CDR2 is SQIVND (reference sequence). This CDR3 is built from 15 residues. The same sample was also used in a study of T cell repertoires in aging, cancer and after chemotherapy.

This TCR was recovered from a human donor in good health. The V and J genes are TRBV19 and TRBJ2-3; the TCRdb call, TRBD2, lacks DNA for checking. The sample was peripheral blood. CDR3: CASSLGTSGADTQYF.